One sample yielded the 25 T cell receptor beta chains listed below, sequenced in a study of shared clonotypes between healthy human individuals. The table came from immunoSEQ multiplex PCR; TCRdb's copy has only in-frame clones and leaves some out. The data show about 2 million clones, 90% to 95% seen once. Material: naive CD4+ T cells sorted from blood. The subset was: CD45RA+ positively selected. These receptors came from a man aged 18 to 30 in good health.

CDR3 coding DNA: TGTGCCATGGCCGGGACTAGCGGGAGCTACGAGCAGTACTTC. It encodes CAMAGTSGSYEQYF. The V gene is TRBV10-3, the J gene TRBJ2-7, with 14 bases matching TRBD2. V was pared by 9 bases and J by 3 bases, with 4 bases of the junction left unmatched. This CDR3 is 14 amino acids long. Germline CDR1 is ENHRY and CDR2 is SYGVKD.

This chain connects TRBV5-1 to TRBJ1-4, with D possibly matching TRBD1 (5 bases). V lost 3 bases and J 10 bases, leaving 22 bases between the germline ends. The CDR3 spans 16 residues. The germline CDR1 and CDR2 sequences are SGHRS and YFSETQ. The CDR3: CASSSPRGDELGKLFF. The DNA for the CDR3 is TGCGCCAGCAGCTCCCCCCGAGGGGACGAACTTGGAAAACTGTTTTTT.

A single count supports this clone. This specimen includes other DNA sequences encoding the same CDR3. This chain's CDR3 is CASSLVAGAGNTIYF. DNA for the CDR3: TGCGCCAGCAGCTTGGTAGCCGGGGCCGGAAACACCATATATTTT. V gene TRBV5-1 combines with J gene TRBJ1-3, with D perhaps TRBD1 (5 bases). Per the germline V gene, CDR1 is SGHRS and CDR2 is YFSETQ. Trimming left V 0 bases short and J 4 bases short, with 11 bases between. This CDR3 contains 15 residues.

This clone was detected only once. The chain has TRBV6-1 and TRBJ1-3; 8 bases are shared with TRBD1. With V trimmed by 4 bases and J by 2 bases, 7 bases remained unmatched. The CDR3 runs 16 residues. Germline loops: CDR1 MNHNS, CDR2 SASEGT. This CDR3 reads CASSVGHRGTGNTIYF. The CDR3 bases are TGTGCCAGCAGTGTAGGCCACAGGGGGACTGGAAACACCATATATTTT.

This CDR3 is CASPPRGQAKNIQYF. The CDR3 DNA follows: TGTGCCAGCCCTCCCCGGGGACAGGCCAAAAACATTCAGTACTTC. The genes are TRBV5-8 and TRBJ2-4, with 7 nucleotides matching TRBD1. Germline V gene sequence: CDR1 SGHTS, CDR2 YDEGEE. The CDR3 has 15 residues. V shed 7 bases and J 1 base; nucleotides not matched to a gene: 8. Full variable domain (missing parts from reference TRBV5-8 and TRBJ2-4): EAGVTQSPTHLIKTRGQQATLRCSPISGHTSVYWYQQALGLGLQFLLWYDEGEERNRGNFPPRFSGRQFPNYSSELNVNALELEDSALYLCASPPRGQAKNIQYFGAGTRLSVL.

The V call is TRBV27, the J call TRBJ2-7; 12 bases are a match to TRBD2. Germline values: CDR1 MNHEY, CDR2 SMNVEV (reference sequence). The ends lost 5 bases at V and 5 bases at J; junction bases unmatched: 7. The CDR3 has 15 residues. The CDR3 loop reads CASSILAGGPHEQYF. In DNA, the CDR3 is TGTGCCAGCAGTATCCTAGCGGGAGGGCCCCACGAGCAGTACTTC.

This sequence joins TRBV25-1 and TRBJ2-1; D call uncertain. Germline V gives CDR1 MGHDK, CDR2 SYGVNS. This CDR3 is 15 amino acids long. The V and J ends lost 6 bases and 5 bases respectively, with 17 bases between them. The CDR3 nucleotides read TGTGCCAGCAGCCTGGGTCTCTCCTTCAACAATGAGCAGTTCTTC. Its protein is CASSLGLSFNNEQFF.

The gene calls are TRBV30 and TRBJ2-7, with a possible D match to TRBD1 (5 bases). Trimming shortened V by 3 bases and J by 7 bases, and 16 bases separated the two germline ends. Germline V gene sequence: CDR1 GTSNPN, CDR2 SVGIG (reference sequence). There are 13 residues in the CDR3. In nucleotides, the CDR3 is TGTGCCTGGAGCCCGGACATATTCGGGGAGCAGTACTTC. Translation gives CAWSPDIFGEQYF.

The chain links TRBV7-9 to TRBJ1-2, with D maybe TRBD1 (6 bases). Per germline, CDR1 SEHNR and CDR2 FQNEAQ (reference sequence). V dropped 5 bases and J dropped 4 bases, with 17 bases sitting between them. The CDR3 loop spans 15 amino acids. CDR3 region: CASSPKGGNVYGYTF. DNA of the CDR3: TGTGCCAGCAGCCCTAAGGGGGGGAACGTCTATGGCTACACCTTC.

This rearrangement joins TRBV19 to TRBJ2-7; 9 nucleotides agree with TRBD1. The germline gives CDR1 LNHDA, CDR2 SQIVND (reference sequence). This CDR3 contains 13 residues. Trimming at V came to 6 bases and at J to 10 bases, leaving 10 bases not matched to a gene. CDR3 sequence reads: CASSRITGGDQYF. The CDR3 DNA reads as TGTGCCAGTAGCCGGATAACAGGGGGCGACCAGTACTTC.

V is TRBV7-2 and J is TRBJ2-7, with D perhaps matching TRBD1 or TRBD2 (5 bases each). The CDR3 contains 14 residues. CDR1 SGHTA and CDR2 FQGNSA come from the germline V gene. V was trimmed by 3 bases and J by 0 bases, leaving 9 bases between them. The CDR3: CASSLRGTSYEQYF. CDR3 in DNA: TGTGCCAGCAGCTTGAGGGGTACCTCCTACGAGCAGTACTTC.

V is TRBV28 and J is TRBJ2-2; a weak D match, TRBD2 (6 bases). Trimming shortened V by 2 bases and J by 3 bases, and 13 bases separated the two germline ends. Germline CDR1 MDHEN, CDR2 SYDVKM. This CDR3 region has 16 residues. The CDR3 protein is CASSLNNGGDTGELFF. Written as DNA, the CDR3 is TGTGCCAGCAGTTTAAACAACGGAGGGGACACCGGGGAGCTGTTTTTT.

This clone appeared once. V and J are TRBV5-1 and TRBJ2-1, with 7 bases fitting TRBD2. Germline assignment: CDR1 SGHRS and CDR2 YFSETQ. This CDR3 contains 14 residues. V dropped 0 bases and J dropped 7; count of bases not matched to a gene: 4. The CDR3 coding sequence is TGCGCCAGCAGCTTGGAGGCAGCGGGGAATGAGCAGTTCTTC. It yields the protein CASSLEAAGNEQFF.

Concerning this clone: A junction boundary mismatches the germline segment, possibly from a read error. The CDR3 coding sequence is TGTGCTAGCAGCTTCTCGGGCACAGATACGCAGTATTTT. Translation: CASSFSGTDTQYF. The chain recombines TRBV7-7 with TRBJ2-3; no firm D call. Germline V gene sequence: CDR1 SSHAT, CDR2 FNYEAQ (reference sequence). This CDR3 is 13 amino acids long. The full variable domain, its missing parts supplied by reference TRBV7-7 and TRBJ2-3, is GAGVSQSPRYKVTKRGQDVTLRCDPISSHATLYWYQQALGQGPEFLTYFNYEAQPDKSGLPSDRFSAERPEGSISTLTIQRTEQRDSAMYRCASSFSGTDTQYFGPGTRLTVL.

This clone was counted a single time. This rearrangement joins TRBV5-1 to TRBJ2-7; TRBD2 matches at 9 bases. V lost 1 base, J lost 2 bases, and 4 bases stayed unmatched. This CDR3 contains 15 residues. Germline V gives CDR1 SGHRS, CDR2 YFSETQ. This CDR3 is CASSLWSSGTYEQYF. CDR3 bases: TGCGCCAGCAGCTTGTGGTCTAGCGGGACCTACGAGCAGTACTTC.

V gene TRBV2 combines with J gene TRBJ2-2; D is possibly TRBD1 (6 bases). V was trimmed by 10 bases and J by 5 bases, leaving 8 bases between them. Per the germline V gene, CDR1 is SNHLY and CDR2 is FYNNEI. The CDR3 totals 11 residues. This chain's CDR3 is CATGVTGELFF. The CDR3 DNA sequence: TGTGCCACAGGGGTTACCGGGGAGCTGTTTTTT. Supplemented by reference TRBV2 and TRBJ2-2, the full variable domain reads EPEVTQTPSHQVTQMGQEVILRCVPISNHLYFYWYRQILGQKVEFLVSFYNNEISEKSEIFDDQFSVERPDGSNFTLKIRSTKLEDSAMYFCATGVTGELFFGEGSRLTVL.

The CDR3 sequence: CASSLGQLTITDTQYF. CDR3 DNA sequence: TGCGCCAGCAGCTTAGGACAGCTTACTATCACAGATACGCAGTATTTT. The J gene is TRBJ2-3, the V gene TRBV5-1; a possible D gene is TRBD1 (6 bases). The CDR3 has 16 amino acids. The germline gives CDR1 SGHRS, CDR2 YFSETQ. Trimming cost V 2 bases and J 2 bases, with 15 bases left between them.

Remarks on this clone: Other DNA sequences in this specimen translate into the identical CDR3. This chain joins TRBV2 and TRBJ1-1, with D maybe TRBD1 (5 bases). The CDR3 consists of 14 residues. The V and J ends lost 0 bases and 4 bases respectively, with 9 bases between them. Germline V gene sequence: CDR1 SNHLY, CDR2 FYNNEI. The CDR3 region is CASSEARGGTEAFF. The DNA of the CDR3 is TGTGCCAGCAGTGAAGCGCGGGGGGGCACTGAAGCTTTCTTT.

This chain joins TRBV28 and TRBJ2-1; D unresolved. CDR1 is MDHEN and CDR2 is SYDVKM in the germline V gene. The CDR3 spans 12 residues. Trimming left V 4 bases short and J 7 bases short, with 8 bases between. The CDR3 is CASSSSRNEQFF. CDR3 in DNA: TGTGCCAGCAGTTCCTCCCGAAATGAGCAGTTCTTC.

V is TRBV18 and J is TRBJ2-5; 7 bases map to TRBD1. The V segment lost 5 bases and the J segment 3 bases; nucleotides outside the gene matches: 6. The CDR3 consists of 14 residues. Germline V lookup: CDR1 KGHSH, CDR2 LQKENI. Here the CDR3 DNA reads TGTGCCAGCTCATCTTGGACAGGCGAAGAGACCCAGTACTTC. Translation gives CASSSWTGEETQYF.

Details on this clone: The same CDR3 can be traced to other DNA sequences in this sample. The chain employs TRBV7-2 and TRBJ1-2, with 8 bases fitting TRBD1. The CDR3 runs 13 residues. V shed 4 bases, J shed 8 bases, and the junction held 6 bases outside the gene matches. Germline lookup yields CDR1 SGHTA and CDR2 FQGNSA. CDR3 DNA: TGTGCCAGCAGCTCCCAGGGGGCTGGGGGCTACACCTTC. Protein sequence: CASSSQGAGGYTF.

V is TRBV28 and J is TRBJ2-3, with a weak D call TRBD2 (7 bases). Germline V gene sequence: CDR1 MDHEN, CDR2 SYDVKM. CDR3 length: 16 residues. V lost 5 bases to trimming and J lost 4 bases, with 19 bases between them. CDR3 loop: CASSTSRVGGPDTQYF. The CDR3 bases are TGTGCCAGCAGTACCTCCCGAGTGGGGGGGCCAGATACGCAGTATTTT.

V gene TRBV5-1 combines with J gene TRBJ1-2, with TRBD1 identical over 9 bases. Germline CDR1 reads SGHRS; CDR2 reads YFSETQ. The CDR3 is 12 residues long. V lost 4 bases to trimming and J lost 6 bases; unmatched junction nucleotides: 1. This CDR3 reads CASSGTGNGYTF. The CDR3 DNA reads TGCGCCAGCAGCGGGACAGGGAATGGCTACACCTTC.

The chain carries TRBV5-6 and TRBJ1-6; TRBD1 is a possible D gene (6 bases). Germline V lookup: CDR1 SGHDT, CDR2 YYEEEE. The CDR3 covers 15 residues. The V and J ends lost 7 bases and 9 bases respectively, with 20 bases between them. The CDR3 loop reads CASHLRGGLASPLHF. The CDR3 DNA follows: TGTGCCAGCCACCTTAGGGGGGGCCTAGCTTCACCCCTCCACTTT.

Concerning this clone: Other DNA sequences in this sample translate to the same CDR3. This chain's CDR3 is CASSFSGNTIYF. The CDR3 coding sequence is TGTGCCAGCAGCTTCTCTGGAAACACCATATATTTT. This chain uses TRBV5-6 with TRBJ1-3; D not resolved. This CDR3 is built from 12 residues. V was clipped by 2 bases and J by 0 bases, with 0 bases between them. Germline V gene data show CDR1 as SGHDT and CDR2 as YYEEEE.